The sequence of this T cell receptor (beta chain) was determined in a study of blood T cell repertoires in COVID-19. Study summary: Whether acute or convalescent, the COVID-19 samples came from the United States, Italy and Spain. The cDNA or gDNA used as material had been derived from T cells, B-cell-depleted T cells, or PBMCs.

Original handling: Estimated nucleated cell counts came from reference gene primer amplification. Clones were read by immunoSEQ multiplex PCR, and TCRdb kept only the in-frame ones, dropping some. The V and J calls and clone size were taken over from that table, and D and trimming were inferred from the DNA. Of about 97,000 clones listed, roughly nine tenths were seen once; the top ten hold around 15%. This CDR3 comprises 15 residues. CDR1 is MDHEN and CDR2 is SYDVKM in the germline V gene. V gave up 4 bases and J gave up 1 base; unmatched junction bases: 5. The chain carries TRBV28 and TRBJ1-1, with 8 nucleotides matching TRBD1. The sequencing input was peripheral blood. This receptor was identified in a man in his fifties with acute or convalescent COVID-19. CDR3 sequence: CASSYTGTGNTEAFF. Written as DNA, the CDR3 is TGTGCCAGCAGTTATACCGGGACAGGGAACACTGAAGCTTTCTTT.